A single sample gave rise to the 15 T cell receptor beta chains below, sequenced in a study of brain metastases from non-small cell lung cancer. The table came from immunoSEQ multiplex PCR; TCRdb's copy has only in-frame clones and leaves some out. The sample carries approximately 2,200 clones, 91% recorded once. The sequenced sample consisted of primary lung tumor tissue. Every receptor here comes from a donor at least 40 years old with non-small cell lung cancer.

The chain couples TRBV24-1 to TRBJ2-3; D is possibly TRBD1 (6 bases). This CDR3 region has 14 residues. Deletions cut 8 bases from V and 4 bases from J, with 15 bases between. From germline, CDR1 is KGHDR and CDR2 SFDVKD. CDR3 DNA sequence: TGTGCCACCAAAGGCTGGGGGCTGGCAGATACGCAGTATTTT. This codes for CATKGWGLADTQYF.

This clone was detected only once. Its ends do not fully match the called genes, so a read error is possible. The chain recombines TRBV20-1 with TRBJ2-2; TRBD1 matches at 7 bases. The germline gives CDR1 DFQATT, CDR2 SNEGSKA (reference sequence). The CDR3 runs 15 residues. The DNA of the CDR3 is TGCAGTGCTAGTCCCCACAGGGGTTTCACCGGGAAGCTGTTTTTT. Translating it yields CSASPHRGFTGKLFF.

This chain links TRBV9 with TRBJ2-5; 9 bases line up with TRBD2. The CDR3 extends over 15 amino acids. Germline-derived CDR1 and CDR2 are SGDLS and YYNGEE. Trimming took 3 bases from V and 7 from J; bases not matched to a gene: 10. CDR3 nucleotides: TGTGCCAGCAGCGAGACTAGCGGCCCGTCGGGGACCCAGTACTTC. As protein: CASSETSGPSGTQYF.

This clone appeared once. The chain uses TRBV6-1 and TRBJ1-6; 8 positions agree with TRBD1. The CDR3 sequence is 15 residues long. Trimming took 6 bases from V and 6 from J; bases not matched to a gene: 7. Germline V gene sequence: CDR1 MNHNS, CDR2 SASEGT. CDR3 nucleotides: TGTGCCAGCAGGGGACAGGTTCTAAGTAATTCACCCCTCCACTTT. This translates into CASRGQVLSNSPLHF.

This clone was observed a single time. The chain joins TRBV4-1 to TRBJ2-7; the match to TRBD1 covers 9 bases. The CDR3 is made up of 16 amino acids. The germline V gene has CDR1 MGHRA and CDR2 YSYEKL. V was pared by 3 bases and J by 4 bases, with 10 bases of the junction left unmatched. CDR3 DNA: TGCGCCAGCAGCCACCTCGCCAGGGGACAGGGTTACGAGCAGTACTTC. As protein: CASSHLARGQGYEQYF.

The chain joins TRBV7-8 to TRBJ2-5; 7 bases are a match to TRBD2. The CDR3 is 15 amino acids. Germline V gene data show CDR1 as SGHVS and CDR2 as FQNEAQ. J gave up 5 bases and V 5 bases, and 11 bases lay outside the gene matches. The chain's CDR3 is CASSPDSSGIETQYF. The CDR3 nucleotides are TGTGCCAGCAGCCCTGACTCAAGCGGGATTGAGACCCAGTACTTC.

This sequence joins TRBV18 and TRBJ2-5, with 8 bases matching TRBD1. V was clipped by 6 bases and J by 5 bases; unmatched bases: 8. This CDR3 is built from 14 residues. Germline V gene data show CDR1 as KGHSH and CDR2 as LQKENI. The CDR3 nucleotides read TGTGCCAGCTCTCGGACAGGGCCCTACGAGACCCAGTACTTC. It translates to CASSRTGPYETQYF.

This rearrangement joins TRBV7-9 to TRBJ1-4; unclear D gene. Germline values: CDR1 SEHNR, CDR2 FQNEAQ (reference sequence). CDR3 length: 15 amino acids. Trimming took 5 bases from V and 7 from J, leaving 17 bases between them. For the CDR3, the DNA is TGTGCCAGCAGCGTCGCGACACTCTTCCCTGAAAAACTGTTTTTT. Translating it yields CASSVATLFPEKLFF.

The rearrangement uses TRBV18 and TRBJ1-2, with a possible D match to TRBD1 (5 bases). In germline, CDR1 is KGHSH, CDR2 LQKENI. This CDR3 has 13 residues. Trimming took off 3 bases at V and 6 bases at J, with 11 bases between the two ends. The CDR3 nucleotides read TGTGCCAGCTCACCCCGGGGGTCCGATGGCTACACCTTC. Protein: CASSPRGSDGYTF.

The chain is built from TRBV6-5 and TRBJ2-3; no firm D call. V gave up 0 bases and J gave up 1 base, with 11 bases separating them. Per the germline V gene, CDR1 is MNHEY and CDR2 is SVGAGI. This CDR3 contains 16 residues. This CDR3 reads CASSYSATWGTDTQYF. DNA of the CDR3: TGTGCCAGCAGTTACTCCGCTACGTGGGGCACAGATACGCAGTATTTT.

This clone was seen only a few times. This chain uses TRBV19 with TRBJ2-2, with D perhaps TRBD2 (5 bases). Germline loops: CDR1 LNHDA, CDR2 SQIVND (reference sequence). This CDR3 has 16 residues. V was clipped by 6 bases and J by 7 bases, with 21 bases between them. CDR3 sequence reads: CASRTTRLGFDGELFF. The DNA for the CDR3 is TGTGCCAGTAGGACTACTAGACTTGGTTTTGACGGGGAGCTGTTTTTT.

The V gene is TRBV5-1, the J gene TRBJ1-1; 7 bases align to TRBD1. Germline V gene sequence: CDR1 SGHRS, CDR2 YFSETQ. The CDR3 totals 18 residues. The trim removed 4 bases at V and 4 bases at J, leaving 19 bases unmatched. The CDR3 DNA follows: TGCGCCAGCAGCGTGGACAGGTGGGTTAGAGGGATGGGCACTGAAGCTTTCTTT. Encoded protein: CASSVDRWVRGMGTEAFF.

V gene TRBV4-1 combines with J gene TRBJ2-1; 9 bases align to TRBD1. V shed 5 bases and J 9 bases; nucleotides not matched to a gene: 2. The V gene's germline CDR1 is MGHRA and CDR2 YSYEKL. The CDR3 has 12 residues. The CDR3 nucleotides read TGCGCCAGCAGCGAACAGGGGGCTGAGCAGTTCTTC. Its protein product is CASSEQGAEQFF.

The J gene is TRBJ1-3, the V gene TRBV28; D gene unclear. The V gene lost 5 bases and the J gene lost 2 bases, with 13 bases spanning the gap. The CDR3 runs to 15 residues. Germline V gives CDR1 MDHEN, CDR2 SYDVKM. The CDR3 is CASSMGFGAGNTIYF. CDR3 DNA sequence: TGTGCCAGCAGTATGGGGTTTGGGGCTGGAAACACCATATATTTT.

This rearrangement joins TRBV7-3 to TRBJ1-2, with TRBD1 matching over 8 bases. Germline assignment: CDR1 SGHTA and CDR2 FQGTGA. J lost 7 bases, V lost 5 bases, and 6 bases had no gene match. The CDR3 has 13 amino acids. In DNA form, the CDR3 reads TGTGCCAGCAGCCCGCAGGGGGCCCGTGGCTACACCTTC. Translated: CASSPQGARGYTF.